The sample holds a few counts of the clone carrying this T cell receptor (beta chain). The antigen is not known. This specimen belongs to a study of cytomegalovirus exposure and HLA in healthy donors. Points from the study as a whole: Relative to the roughly 700-donor mean, N-insertions were reportedly fewer in an Asian-associated ancestry cluster in a later analysis. In a later analysis, TCR association rates varied by HLA locus: DRB1 most, HLA-C fewest.

The J segment lost 0 bases and the V segment lost 4 bases, leaving 7 bases of the junction unmatched. The V gene's germline CDR1 is SGHAT and CDR2 FQNNGV. This CDR3 region has 16 residues. PCR primers comprised 60 Vbeta and 13 Jbeta primers. TCRdb's table, derived via immunoSEQ multiplex PCR, lists solely in-frame clones and lacks some. The sample lists about 100,000 clones, 65% to 85% occurring once. This chain uses TRBV11-2 with TRBJ2-3; 7 bases agree with TRBD2. The source material was PBMCs. The sequence came from a woman aged 40 to 50 in good health and CMV-seronegative. CDR3 coding DNA: TGTGCCAGCAGCTCCCTAAGCGGGGTAAGCACAGATACGCAGTATTTT. The encoded protein is CASSSLSGVSTDTQYF.